This T cell receptor (beta chain) is from a study of cytomegalovirus exposure and HLA in healthy donors. This CDR3 contains 13 residues. V gave up 5 bases and J gave up 11 bases, with 15 bases separating them. CDR1 is SGHAT, CDR2 FQDESV, per germline (reference sequence). General observations from the study: A list of about 160 TCR beta chains associated with cytomegalovirus was given.

60 Vbeta and 13 Jbeta primers were used in PCR. Profiling relied on immunoSEQ multiplex PCR, and the TCRdb table lists in-frame clones only, not all of them. The repertoire consists of under 200,000 clones, with 78% occurring once and the leading ten covering 5% to 6%. Concerning this clone itself: Its cognate antigen is unknown.

The V gene is TRBV11-1, the J gene TRBJ1-4; the D gene is possibly TRBD1 (6 bases). This TCR was sampled from a woman aged 30 to 39 in good health and CMV-seropositive. The sequenced sample consisted of PBMCs. The CDR3 nucleotides are TGTGCCAGCAGCCAGGGGCCCAGGAGGAAACTGTTTTTT. Protein sequence: CASSQGPRRKLFF.